This TCR beta chain was captured in a study of blood T cells in healthy people across ages. Whole-study findings and limits: Any conclusive comparison of naive versus antigen-experienced cells was prevented by using unsorted PBMCs.

In regard to this clonotype: Its antigen is undetermined.

The authors ran a second PCR of about 6 to 12 cycles using a sample-barcoded 5' primer and a J-beta primer mix. TCRdb reprocessed the 5' RACE reads via MiXCR and lists one record per CDR3 protein. This sample carries 910,000 or so distinct CDR3 sequences, 51% of them seen once, and the ten largest clones take about 20%. The CDR3 is 18 amino acids. CDR1 is SGHAT, CDR2 FQNNGV, per germline. The J segment lost 3 bases and the V segment lost 5 bases, leaving 12 bases of the junction unmatched. This chain links TRBV11-2 with TRBJ2-7, with 14 bases that match TRBD2. This TCR was sampled from a woman between 55 and 75 years old in good health. Sample: blood. CDR3 protein: CASSPLNRLAGGVYEQYF. DNA for the CDR3: TGTGCCAGCAGCCCACTCAACCGACTAGCGGGAGGGGTCTACGAGCAGTACTTC.